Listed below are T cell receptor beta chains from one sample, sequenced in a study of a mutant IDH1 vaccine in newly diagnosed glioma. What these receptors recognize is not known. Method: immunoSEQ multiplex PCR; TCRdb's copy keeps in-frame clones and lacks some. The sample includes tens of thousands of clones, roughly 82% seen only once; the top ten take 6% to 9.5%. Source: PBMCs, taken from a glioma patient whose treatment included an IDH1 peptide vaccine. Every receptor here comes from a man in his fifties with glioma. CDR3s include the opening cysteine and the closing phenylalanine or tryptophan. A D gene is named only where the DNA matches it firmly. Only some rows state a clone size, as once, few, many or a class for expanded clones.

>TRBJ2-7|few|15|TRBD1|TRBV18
TGTGCCAGCTCATCACTCGGGACAGACTCCTACGAGCAGTACTTC
CASSSLGTDSYEQYF
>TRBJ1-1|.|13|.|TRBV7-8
TGTGCCAGCAGCCCTACGGGGTCCTCTGAAGCTTTCTTT
CASSPTGSSEAFF
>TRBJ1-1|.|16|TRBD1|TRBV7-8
TGTGCCAGCAGCCCGGGACAGGGCTCGTGGGACACTGAAGCTTTCTTT
CASSPGQGSWDTEAFF
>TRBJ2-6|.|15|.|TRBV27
TGTGCCAGCAGTTTACTTCCAGCAGGGGCCAACGTCCTGACTTTC
CASSLLPAGANVLTF
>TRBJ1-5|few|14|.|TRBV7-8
TGTGCCAGCAGCGCCGGCGGAGAGAATCAGCCCCAGCATTTT
CASSAGGENQPQHF
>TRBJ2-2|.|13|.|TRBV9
TGTGCCAGCAGCGGACCACGCGACGGGGAGCTGTTTTTT
CASSGPRDGELFF
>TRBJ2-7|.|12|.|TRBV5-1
TGCGCCAGCAGCTTAGCAGGGGACGAGCAGTACTTC
CASSLAGDEQYF
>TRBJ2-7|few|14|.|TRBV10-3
TGTGCCATCAGTGAGGCGGACGTTGGGTACGAGCAGTACTTC
CAISEADVGYEQYF
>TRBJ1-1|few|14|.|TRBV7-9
TGTGCCAGCAGCTTCAGGACACCGAACACTGAAGCTTTCTTT
CASSFRTPNTEAFF
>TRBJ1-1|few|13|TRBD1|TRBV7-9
TGTGCCAGCAGCCATAGGGGGCTAACTGAAGCTTTCTTT
CASSHRGLTEAFF
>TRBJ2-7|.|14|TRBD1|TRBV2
TGTGCCAGCAGTGGCACAGGGGGCGTCTATGAGCAGTACTTC
CASSGTGGVYEQYF
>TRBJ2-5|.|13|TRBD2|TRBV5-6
TGTGCCAGCAGCGGGGGGGTCTCAGAGACCCAGTACTTC
CASSGGVSETQYF
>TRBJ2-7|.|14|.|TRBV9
TGTGCCAGCAGCGTAGAGCCCGTATTGGGCGAGCAGTACTTC
CASSVEPVLGEQYF
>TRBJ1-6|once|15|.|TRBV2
TGTGCCAGCAGTGAAGGGCAACCGGGGGCCTCACCCCTCCACTTT
CASSEGQPGASPLHF
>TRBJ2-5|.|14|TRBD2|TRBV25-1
TGTGCCAGCAGTGGGACTAGCGGAGGGAAGACCCAGTACTTC
CASSGTSGGKTQYF
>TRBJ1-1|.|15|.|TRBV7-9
TGTGCCAGCAGCTTAGAGATTGGCCGGAACACTGAAGCTTTCTTT
CASSLEIGRNTEAFF
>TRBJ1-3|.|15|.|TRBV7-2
TGTGCCAGCAGCCGTGGGACCGCAGCTGGAAACACCATATATTTT
CASSRGTAAGNTIYF
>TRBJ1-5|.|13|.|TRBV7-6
TGTGCCAGCAGCTTACGCAGGGGACAGCCCCAGCATTTT
CASSLRRGQPQHF
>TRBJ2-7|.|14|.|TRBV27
TGTGCCAGCAGTTTCGGGGTAGAGCCCTACGAGCAGTACTTC
CASSFGVEPYEQYF
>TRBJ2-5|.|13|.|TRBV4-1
TGCGCCAGCAGCCAAGGGGGGAGGGAGACCCAGTACTTC
CASSQGGRETQYF
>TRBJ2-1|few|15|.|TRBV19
TGTGCCAGTAGTATAGGGACGGCACCACACAATGAGCAGTTCTTC
CASSIGTAPHNEQFF
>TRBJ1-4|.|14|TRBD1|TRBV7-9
TGTGCCAGCAGCATCAGGACAGGAGAGGAAAAACTGTTTTTT
CASSIRTGEEKLFF
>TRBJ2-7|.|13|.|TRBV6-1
TGTGCCAGCAGTGAAGTTCCGGCCTACGAGCAGTACTTC
CASSEVPAYEQYF
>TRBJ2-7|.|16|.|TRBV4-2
TGTGCCAGCAGCCAAGAAAACAGACCGGTCGGCTACGAGCAGTACTTC
CASSQENRPVGYEQYF